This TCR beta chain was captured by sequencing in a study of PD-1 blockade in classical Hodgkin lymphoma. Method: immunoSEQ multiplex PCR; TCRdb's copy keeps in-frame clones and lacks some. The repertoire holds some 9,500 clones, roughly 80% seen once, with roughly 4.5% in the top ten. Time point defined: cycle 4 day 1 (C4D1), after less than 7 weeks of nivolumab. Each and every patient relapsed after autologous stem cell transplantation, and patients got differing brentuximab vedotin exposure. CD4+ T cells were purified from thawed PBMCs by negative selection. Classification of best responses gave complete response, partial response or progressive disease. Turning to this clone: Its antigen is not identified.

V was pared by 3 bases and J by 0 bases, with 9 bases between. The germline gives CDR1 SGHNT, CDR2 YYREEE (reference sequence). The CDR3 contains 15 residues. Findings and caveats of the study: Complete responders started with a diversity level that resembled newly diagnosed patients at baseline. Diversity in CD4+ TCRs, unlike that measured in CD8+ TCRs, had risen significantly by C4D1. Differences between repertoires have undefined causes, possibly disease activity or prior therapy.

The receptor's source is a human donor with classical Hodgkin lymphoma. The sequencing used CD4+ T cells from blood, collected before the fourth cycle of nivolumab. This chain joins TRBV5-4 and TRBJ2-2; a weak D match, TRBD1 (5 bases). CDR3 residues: CASSSQAANTGELFF. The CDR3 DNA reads TGTGCCAGCAGCTCACAGGCGGCGAACACCGGGGAGCTGTTTTTT. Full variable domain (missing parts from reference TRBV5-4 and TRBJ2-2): ETGVTQSPTHLIKTRGQQVTLRCSSQSGHNTVSWYQQALGQGPQFIFQYYREEENGRGNFPPRFSGLQFPNYSSELNVNALELDDSALYLCASSSQAANTGELFFGEGSRLTVL.